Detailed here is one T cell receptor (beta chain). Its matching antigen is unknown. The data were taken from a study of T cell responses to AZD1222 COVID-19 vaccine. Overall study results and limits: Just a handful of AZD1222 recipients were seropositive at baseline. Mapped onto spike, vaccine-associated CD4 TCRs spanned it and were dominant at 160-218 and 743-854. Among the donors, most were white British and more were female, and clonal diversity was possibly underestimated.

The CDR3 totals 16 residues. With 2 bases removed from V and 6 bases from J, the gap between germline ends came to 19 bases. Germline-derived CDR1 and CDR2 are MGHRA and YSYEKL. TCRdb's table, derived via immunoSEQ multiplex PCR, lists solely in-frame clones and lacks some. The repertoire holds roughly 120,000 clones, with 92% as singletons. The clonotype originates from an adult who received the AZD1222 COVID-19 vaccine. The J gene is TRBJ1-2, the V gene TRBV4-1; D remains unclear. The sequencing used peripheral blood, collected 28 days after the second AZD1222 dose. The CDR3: CASSQRLLKGDDGYTF. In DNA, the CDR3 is TGCGCCAGCAGCCAAAGGTTACTAAAGGGCGATGATGGCTACACCTTC.